This T cell receptor beta chain comes out of a study of T cells in Graves' hyperthyroidism and ophthalmopathy. Broader study findings: The authors' 13 V-J model separated ophthalmopathy from stable hyperthyroidism. Blood held most thyroid clonotypes expanded above 0.001 frequency. A median about 6 months before onset, the model predicted ophthalmopathy.

Note on this clonotype: What it binds is not known.

Template material for amplifying TCR beta CDR3 regions consisted of RNA transcripts. A first-round RT-PCR of the TCR CDR3 used the HTBI primer set. TCRdb recomputed calls from the multiplex PCR reads with MiXCR, one row per CDR3 protein. This table has hundreds of thousands of distinct CDR3 sequences, approximately 15% appearing once. Those patients with uncontrolled infection, other autoimmune disease, pregnancy or lactation were excluded. Source material: blood. The source of this sequence is a woman aged 18-30 years with Graves' hyperthyroidism.

CDR3 sequence: CASRTSGVYNEQFF. CDR3 nucleotides: TGTGCCAGTAGGACTAGCGGGGTATACAATGAGCAGTTCTTC. J is TRBJ2-1 and V is TRBV19, with 11 bases lining up with TRBD2. This CDR3 has 14 residues. V dropped 6 bases and J dropped 4; count of bases not matched to a gene: 2. CDR1 and CDR2 (germline): LNHDA, SQIVND (reference sequence).